This T cell receptor beta chain was recorded in a study of breast tumors, draining lymph nodes, adjacent tissues (dated by TCRdb to the mid-2010s). Regarding the study in general: Breast cancer patients provided tumor, adjacent nontumor tissue and axillary lymph nodes, and the study compared the TCR beta repertoires across these three sources. In human breast cancer, the study set out to evaluate how tumor, surrounding tissue and draining lymph node repertoires relate to one another and whether T cells may move between these sites.

Instrument used: Illumina HiSeq 2000. TCR beta chain libraries were generated through multiplex PCR amplification. The amplified TCR beta chain products were analyzed by high-throughput sequencing. The public reads were reprocessed in TCRdb via fastp at Q25 and MiXCR, keeping in-frame beta chains. All rows with the same CDR3 protein become a single entry with the most common DNA and genes. For this sample there are 190,000 or so distinct CDR3 sequences; approximately 33% appear just once. The ten largest clones represent roughly 4% of the sample. Study-wide conclusions, independent of this receptor: The similarity between tumor and nontumor tissue repertoires was significantly greater in luminal-like breast cancer than in basal-like breast cancer. The conclusion that tumor T cells originate in lymph nodes was presented as consistent with a hypothesis rather than as directly demonstrated. Tumor T-cell repertoires showed less diversity than lymph node repertoires and more diversity than nontumor tissue repertoires, and tumor T-cell repertoires showed preferential V and J gene usage. The data were judged consistent with most tumor T cells deriving from the lymph node and then expanding within tumor tissue.

This clonotype has ten or more counts. This clone's antigen is unknown. It has no much larger one-base neighbor in the sample; base qualities were not kept. In the germline V gene, CDR1 corresponds to SGHRS and CDR2 to YFSETQ. Germline trimming: 4 bases from V, 0 bases from J; junction bases outside gene matches: 10. The cysteine opens and the phenylalanine closes a CDR3 of 19 amino acids. Of the read, only the CDR3 DNA is kept; its 57 bases are in frame from base 1. The lymph node samples were taken from the axillary draining lymph nodes of breast cancer patients. The clonotype was recovered from a female donor with breast cancer. Some clones in this sample may be carry-over from other donors' samples. Recombination joined TRBV5-1 with TRBJ2-6; TRBD1 lines up with 10 middle nucleotides. Input material: axillary lymph node tissue. At the DNA level, the sequence is TGCGCCAGCAGCGCCCAAGGGGGACAGGGGTACTCTGGGGCCAACGTCCTGACTTTC. Its protein product is CASSAQGGQGYSGANVLTF.